The 9 T cell receptor beta chains below were found in one sample sequenced in a study of OX40 agonist ivuxolimab in advanced cancers. Method: immunoSEQ multiplex PCR; TCRdb's copy keeps in-frame clones and lacks some. Of some 50,000 clones in the sample, over 75% are singletons; the top ten hold approximately 0.69%. The material sequenced was CD4+ or CD8+ T cells sorted from blood, taken in a trial of the OX40 agonist ivuxolimab. These receptors originate from an adult with an advanced solid tumor such as melanoma, head and neck, liver or kidney cancer.

This rearrangement joins TRBV9 to TRBJ1-6; 7 bases are a match to TRBD1. Trimming cost V 4 bases and J 6 bases; bases outside gene matches: 7. CDR1 and CDR2 (germline): SGDLS, YYNGEE. The length of the CDR3 is 15 residues. CDR3 sequence (DNA): TGTGCCAGCAGCCCCCGACAGGGTGGTAATTCACCCCTCCACTTT. Translation: CASSPRQGGNSPLHF.

This sequence joins TRBV7-6 and TRBJ2-7; D perhaps matches TRBD1 (6 bases). The CDR3 length is 15 residues. CDR1 and CDR2 (germline): SGHVS, FNYEAQ. V was shortened by 4 bases and J by 4 bases, with 17 bases between the two germline ends. CDR3 DNA sequence: TGTGCCAGCAGCTACAATCGGGACACCGCTTACGAGCAGTACTTC. This encodes CASSYNRDTAYEQYF.

This chain joins TRBV5-1 and TRBJ2-3, with no clear D. The CDR3 is 14 amino acids. Looked up from germline, CDR1 is SGHRS and CDR2 is YFSETQ. The V gene lost 5 bases and the J gene lost 5 bases, with 15 bases spanning the gap. CDR3 bases: TGCGCCAGCAGATTCGAGACCAAAGGAGATACGCAGTATTTT. It encodes CASRFETKGDTQYF.

CDR3 coding DNA: TGTGCCAGCAGTACAAGGACAGGGGGGTTCACAGATACGCAGTATTTT. Translated: CASSTRTGGFTDTQYF. The chain combines TRBV27 with TRBJ2-3; TRBD1 agrees at 10 bases. The CDR3 contains 16 residues. CDR1 is MNHEY and CDR2 is SMNVEV in the germline V gene (reference sequence). After removal of 5 bases from V and 2 bases from J, the junction contained 7 bases not matched to a gene.

The gene calls are TRBV5-1 and TRBJ2-2; D is possibly TRBD2 (6 bases). Germline V lookup: CDR1 SGHRS, CDR2 YFSETQ. The CDR3 sequence is 14 residues long. The V end was cut by 1 base, the J end by 3 bases, with 7 bases between. CDR3 sequence reads: CASSLSGDTGELFF. The DNA of the CDR3 is TGCGCCAGCAGCTTGTCGGGGGACACCGGGGAGCTGTTTTTT.

The chain couples TRBV6-5 to TRBJ2-5; 8 nucleotides agree with TRBD2. The CDR3 length is 14 residues. Per germline, CDR1 MNHEY and CDR2 SVGAGI. The J segment lost 7 bases and the V segment lost 6 bases, leaving 10 bases of the junction unmatched. The CDR3 coding sequence is TGTGCCAGCAGCCTCGGACTAGCCTCCCCGACCCAGTACTTC. This codes for CASSLGLASPTQYF.

The chain joins TRBV29-1 to TRBJ1-3; D is uncertain. Trimming pared 6 bases from V and 2 bases from J, leaving 11 bases between. Germline lookup yields CDR1 SQVTM and CDR2 ANQGSEA. The CDR3 is 13 residues long. The CDR3 region is CSVTGRTGNTIYF. The CDR3 nucleotides read TGCAGCGTAACCGGGAGGACTGGAAACACCATATATTTT. Together with reference TRBV29-1 and TRBJ1-3, the CDR3 gives the full variable domain: SAVISQKPSRDICQRGTSLTIQCQVDSQVTMMFWYRQQPGQSLTLIATANQGSEATYESGFVIDKFPISRPNLTFSTLTVSNMSPEDSSIYLCSVTGRTGNTIYFGEGSWLTVV.

In this sample, this clone turned up once. The J gene is TRBJ1-2, the V gene TRBV7-8; D gene uncertain. The CDR3 spans 15 residues. Germline assignment: CDR1 SGHVS and CDR2 FQNEAQ. V was trimmed by 5 bases and J by 0 bases, leaving 13 bases between them. CDR3 protein: CASSPQAGTNYGYTF. The CDR3 bases are TGTGCCAGCAGCCCCCAGGCAGGCACTAACTATGGCTACACCTTC. Filled out from reference TRBV7-8 and TRBJ1-2, the complete variable domain reads GAGVSQSPRYKVAKRGQDVALRCDPISGHVSLFWYQQALGQGPEFLTYFQNEAQLDKSGLPSDRFFAERPEGSVSTLKIQRTQQEDSAVYLCASSPQAGTNYGYTFGSGTRLTVV.

The chain has TRBV5-4 and TRBJ1-1; D might be TRBD1 (5 bases). With 0 bases removed from V and 1 base from J, the gap between germline ends came to 10 bases. Germline values: CDR1 SGHNT, CDR2 YYREEE (reference sequence). The CDR3 loop spans 15 amino acids. The CDR3 DNA is TGTGCCAGCAGCTTGGCCCGGGGGGAGAACACTGAAGCTTTCTTT. Its translation is CASSLARGENTEAFF.